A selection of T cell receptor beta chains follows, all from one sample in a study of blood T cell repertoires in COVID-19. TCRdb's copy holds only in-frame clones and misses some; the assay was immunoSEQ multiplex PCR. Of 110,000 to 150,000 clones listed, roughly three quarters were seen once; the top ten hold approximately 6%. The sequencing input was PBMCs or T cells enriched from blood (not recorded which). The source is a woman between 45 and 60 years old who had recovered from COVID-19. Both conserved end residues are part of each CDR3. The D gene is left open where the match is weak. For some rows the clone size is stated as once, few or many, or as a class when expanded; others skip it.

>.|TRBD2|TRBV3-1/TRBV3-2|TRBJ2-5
TGTGCCAGCAGCCCAACCGGGACTAGCGGGGGCGAGACCCAGTACTTC
CASSPTGTSGGETQYF
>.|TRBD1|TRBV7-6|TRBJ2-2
TGTGCCAGCAGCTTAGAAGGGGGCTTGTCGAACACCGGGGAGCTGTTTTTT
CASSLEGGLSNTGELFF
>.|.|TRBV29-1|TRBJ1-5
TGCAGCGTTGTCCCCCAGGGATTGAATCAGCCCCAGCATTTT
CSVVPQGLNQPQHF
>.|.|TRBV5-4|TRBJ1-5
TGTGCCAGCAGCGCCGGGAATAGCAATCAGCCCCAGCATTTT
CASSAGNSNQPQHF
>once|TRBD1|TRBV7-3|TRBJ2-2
TGTGCCAGCAAGACAGGGGGCGATTCCGGGGAGCTGTTTTTT
CASKTGGDSGELFF
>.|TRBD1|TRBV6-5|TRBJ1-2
TGTGCCAGCAGTTACTCGGGGACAGCCGGATATGGCTACACCTTC
CASSYSGTAGYGYTF
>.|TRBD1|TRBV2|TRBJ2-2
TGTGCCAGCAGAGAATTCCGGGACAGGACCGGGGAGCTGTTTTTT
CASREFRDRTGELFF
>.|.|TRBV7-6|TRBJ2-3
TGTGCCAGCAGCTCCTTAGGCAGGGATGCGGCAGATACGCAGTATTTT
CASSSLGRDAADTQYF
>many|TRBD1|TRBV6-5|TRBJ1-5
TGTGCCAGCAGTTCAGGGGGCGGAGGGCTGAATCAGCCCCAGCATTTT
CASSSGGGGLNQPQHF
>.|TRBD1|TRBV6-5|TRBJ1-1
TGTGCCAGCAGTTACTTTGCGGGACAGGGGTCGGAAGCTTTCTTT
CASSYFAGQGSEAFF
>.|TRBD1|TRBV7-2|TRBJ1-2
TGTGCCAGCAGCTTAGGTCAGGGGGAGGATGGCTACACCTTC
CASSLGQGEDGYTF
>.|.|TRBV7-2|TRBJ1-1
TGTGCCAGCAGCTTTACAGAGAACACTGAAGCTTTCTTT
CASSFTENTEAFF
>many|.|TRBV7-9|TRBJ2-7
TGTGCCAGCAGCTCCGGAGTAATGAGCTCCTACGAGCAGTACTTC
CASSSGVMSSYEQYF
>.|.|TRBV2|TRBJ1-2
TGTGCCAGCAGTGAGAGGCTCCCCATTGACTACACCTTC
CASSERLPIDYTF
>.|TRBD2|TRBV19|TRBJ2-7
TGTGCCAGTAGTATTAGCGGGGGGGCCAGGACGGTCGAGCAGTACTTC
CASSISGGARTVEQYF
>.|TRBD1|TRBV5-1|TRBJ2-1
TGCGCCAGCAGCTACTCGACAGGGGTTGATGAGCAGTTCTTC
CASSYSTGVDEQFF
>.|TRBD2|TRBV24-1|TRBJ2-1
TGTGCCACCCGTCGGGGGGTAGACAATGAGCAGTTCTTC
CATRRGVDNEQFF
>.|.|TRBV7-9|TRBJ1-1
TGTGCCAGCAGCCTAGGGGAGGGGATGAACACTGAAGCTTTCTTT
CASSLGEGMNTEAFF
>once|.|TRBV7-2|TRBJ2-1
TGTGCCAGCAGCGGAGCAGCGCGAGAGAAATTCTACAATGAGCAGTTCTTC
CASSGAAREKFYNEQFF
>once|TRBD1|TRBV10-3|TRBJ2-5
TGTGCCATCAGGAGAAGTACAGGGGCCCAAGAGACCCAGTACTTC
CAIRRSTGAQETQYF
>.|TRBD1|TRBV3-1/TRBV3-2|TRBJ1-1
TGTGCCAGCAGCATGACAGGGGGGACTGAAGCTTTCTTT
CASSMTGGTEAFF
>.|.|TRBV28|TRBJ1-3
TGTGCCATCTCCTCCTCAGGGGTTGGAAACACCATATATTTT
CAISSSGVGNTIYF
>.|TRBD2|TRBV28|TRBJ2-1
TGTGCCAGCAGTCTGTTGGGACTAGCGGGGTCTCAGTTCTTC
CASSLLGLAGSQFF
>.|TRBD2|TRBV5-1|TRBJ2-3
TGCGCCAGTATTGACCGGGACTACTATAGTGGTACGCAGTATTTT
CASIDRDYYSGTQYF
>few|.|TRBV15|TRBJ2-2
TGTGCCACCAGCCCGGAGGGTAGCGGCACCGGGGAGCTGTTTTTT
CATSPEGSGTGELFF
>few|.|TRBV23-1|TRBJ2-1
TGCGCCAGCAGTCGGGCCGGAACCTACAATGAGCAGTTCTTC
CASSRAGTYNEQFF
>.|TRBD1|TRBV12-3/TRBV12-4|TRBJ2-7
TGTGCCAGCGACAGGGATTATGCCTACGAGCAGTACTTC
CASDRDYAYEQYF